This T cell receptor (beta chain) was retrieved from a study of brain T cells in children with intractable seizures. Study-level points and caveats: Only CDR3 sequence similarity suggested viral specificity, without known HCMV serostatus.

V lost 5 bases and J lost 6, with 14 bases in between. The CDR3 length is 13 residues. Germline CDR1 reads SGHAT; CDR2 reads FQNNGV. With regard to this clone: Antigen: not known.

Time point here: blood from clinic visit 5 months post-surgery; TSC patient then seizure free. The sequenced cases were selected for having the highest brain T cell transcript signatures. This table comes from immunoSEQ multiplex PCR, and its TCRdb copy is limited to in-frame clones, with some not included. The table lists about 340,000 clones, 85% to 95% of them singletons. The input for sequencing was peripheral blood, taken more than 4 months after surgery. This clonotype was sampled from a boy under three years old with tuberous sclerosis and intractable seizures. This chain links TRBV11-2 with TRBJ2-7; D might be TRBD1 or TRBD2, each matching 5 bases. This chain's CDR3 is CASSRGAAGEQYF. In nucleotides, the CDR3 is TGTGCCAGCAGCCGAGGGGCGGCGGGCGAGCAGTACTTC.